These 20 T cell receptor beta chains came from one sample sequenced in a study of regulatory T cells in long-lasting Graves disease. Through Arm-PCR of CDR3 regions and iRepertoire HTBI primers, TCR beta libraries were built. MiXCR was run by TCRdb on the multiplex PCR reads, yielding one entry per CDR3 protein. The table includes over 350,000 distinct CDR3 sequences, around 16% detected once. Indicated time point: newly diagnosed GD, antithyroid drugs for less than 3 months. The authors made the TCR library using RNA they extracted from PBMCs. These data were also filed under a second study, of T cells in Graves' hyperthyroidism and ophthalmopathy.

This specimen consisted of peripheral blood mononuclear cells (PBMCs), obtained at new diagnosis, from a patient treated with antithyroid drugs. These receptors originate from a woman aged 40 to 50 with Graves disease.

In this sample, this clonotype turned up a few times. This chain connects TRBV20-1 to TRBJ2-3, with TRBD2 as a possible D gene (5 bases). This CDR3 spans 15 amino acids. Trimming left V 0 bases short and J 0 bases short, with 10 bases between. The germline V gene encodes CDR1 DFQATT and CDR2 SNEGSKA (reference sequence). CDR3 amino acids: CSAREGGSSTDTQYF. CDR3 DNA: TGCAGTGCTAGAGAAGGCGGGTCCAGCACAGATACGCAGTATTTT.

The rearrangement links TRBV18 to TRBJ2-7; possibly TRBD1 for D (6 bases). CDR1 and CDR2 from the germline V gene are KGHSH and LQKENI. The CDR3 contains 16 residues. Trimming shortened V by 0 bases and J by 0 bases, and 12 bases separated the two germline ends. The CDR3 loop is CASSPPRQGSSYEQYF. The CDR3 DNA reads as TGTGCCAGCTCACCACCCCGGCAGGGGAGCTCCTACGAGCAGTACTTC.

As to this clonotype: A much larger clone differs from this one at a single base, so this may be a read error. This sequence joins TRBV19 and TRBJ2-7, with D unresolved. The germline V gene encodes CDR1 LNHDA and CDR2 SQIVND (reference sequence). This CDR3 has 13 residues. The CDR3 here is CASSIDGTYVQYF. The CDR3 nucleotides are TGTGCCAGTAGTATAGATGGCACCTACGTGCAGTACTTC.

This clonotype was picked up many times. This chain joins TRBV27 and TRBJ2-6; 9 bases line up with TRBD1. J lost 4 bases, V lost 1 base, and 8 bases had no gene match. Germline V lookup: CDR1 MNHEY, CDR2 SMNVEV (reference sequence). The CDR3 has 18 residues. In DNA, the CDR3 is TGTGCCAGCAGTTTATGGGGACAGGGAGCTCCCGGGGCCAACGTCCTGACTTTC. This codes for CASSLWGQGAPGANVLTF.

The sample holds many counts of this clonotype. This rearrangement joins TRBV19 to TRBJ2-1, with D possibly TRBD2 on 5 matching bases. This CDR3 comprises 12 residues. Trimming removed 3 bases at V and 9 bases at J, with 9 bases between. Germline V gives CDR1 LNHDA, CDR2 SQIVND (reference sequence). This CDR3 reads CASSIFAGEQFF. In nucleotides, the CDR3 is TGTGCCAGTAGTATCTTCGCGGGTGAGCAGTTCTTC. Looking up the rest from reference TRBV19 and TRBJ2-1 gives the full variable domain: DGGITQSPKYLFRKEGQNVTLSCEQNLNHDAMYWYRQDPGQGLRLIYYSQIVNDFQKGDIAEGYSVSREKKESFPLTVTSAQKNPTAFYLCASSIFAGEQFFGPGTRLTVL.

This clonotype occurred many times. The chain carries TRBV11-2 and TRBJ2-7; 7 bases align to TRBD2. The CDR3 is made up of 15 amino acids. J lost 5 bases, V lost 5 bases, and 12 bases had no gene match. Germline V gives CDR1 SGHAT, CDR2 FQNNGV. In DNA form, the CDR3 reads TGTGCCAGCAGCCTCCGGACTAGTGGTATAGACGAGCAGTACTTC. Translated, it gives CASSLRTSGIDEQYF.

DNA of the CDR3: TGTGCCAGCAGCGTAGAAGCGGGAAGAGGCACAGATACGCAGTATTTT. Amino acids: CASSVEAGRGTDTQYF. The chain has TRBV5-8 and TRBJ2-3, with 7 positions matching TRBD2. V dropped 4 bases and J dropped 1; count of bases not matched to a gene: 9. CDR1 SGHTS and CDR2 YDEGEE come from the germline V gene. The CDR3 totals 16 residues.

The sample holds many counts of this clonotype. CDR3 coding DNA: TGTGCCAGCAGTACACCGGGGACCGGGGAGCTGTTTTTT. This codes for CASSTPGTGELFF. This sequence joins TRBV6-1 and TRBJ2-2; a weak D match, TRBD2 (5 bases). Germline lookup yields CDR1 MNHNS and CDR2 SASEGT. The V end lost 5 bases, the J end lost 5 bases, and 9 bases lay between the germline ends. The CDR3 is 13 residues long.

This clonotype was observed at least ten times. The chain is built from TRBV9 and TRBJ2-5; 10 bases map to TRBD2. The CDR3 runs to 15 residues. The germline V gene encodes CDR1 SGDLS and CDR2 YYNGEE. J was trimmed by 5 bases and V by 7 bases; bases with no gene match: 11. The DNA for the CDR3 is TGTGCCAGCTCGGCTAGCGGGAGTGGTTCGGAGACCCAGTACTTC. Translating it yields CASSASGSGSETQYF.

As concerns this clonotype: Given the absence of the conserved phenylalanine or tryptophan at the CDR3 end, a read error is likely. The chain employs TRBV12-3 or TRBV12-4 and TRBJ2-7; TRBD2 is a possible D gene (5 bases). CDR3 length: 16 residues. V was cut by 5 bases and J by 3 bases, with 20 bases left in between. The CDR3 protein is CASSPGGSVLLYEQYS. CDR3 coding DNA: TGTGCCAGCAGTCCAGGAGGTAGCGTCCTACTCTACGAGCAGTACTCC.

This clonotype was seen repeatedly, ten times or more. The chain employs TRBV7-9 and TRBJ2-1; 11 nucleotides align to TRBD2. The CDR3 extends over 19 amino acids. Per the germline V gene, CDR1 is SEHNR and CDR2 is FQNEAQ (reference sequence). V trimming: 2 bases; J trimming: 1 base; junction bases outside the gene matches: 10. Written as DNA, the CDR3 is TGTGCCAGCAGCTTAAGGAGGCTAGCGGGAGGAGGGTCCTACAATGAGCAGTTCTTC. This sequence encodes CASSLRRLAGGGSYNEQFF.

The V call is TRBV18, the J call TRBJ2-1; 9 bases match TRBD1. Germline CDR1 is KGHSH and CDR2 is LQKENI. After removal of 0 bases from V and 7 bases from J, the junction contained 7 bases not matched to a gene. This CDR3 has 16 amino acids. The CDR3 here is CASSPPLGTGRNEQFF. The CDR3 DNA is TGTGCCAGCTCACCACCGTTGGGGACAGGGAGAAATGAGCAGTTCTTC.

V usage is TRBV3-1 and J usage is TRBJ2-5; 7 bases map to TRBD2. With the DNA end fitting TRBJ2-1 better, the J assignment may be wrong. The CDR3 length is 15 residues. Per the germline V gene, CDR1 is LGHDT and CDR2 is YNNKEL (reference sequence). The CDR3 nucleotides read TGTGCCAGCAGCCAAGGTCTAGCGGAGCACAATGAGCAGTTCTTC. Translated, it gives CASSQGLAEHNEQFF.

There are many counts of this clonotype. The V call is TRBV27, the J call TRBJ2-7; D might be TRBD1 (6 bases). V lost 5 bases and J 3 bases, leaving 14 bases between the germline ends. The germline CDR1 and CDR2 sequences are MNHEY and SMNVEV (reference sequence). CDR3 length: 14 residues. The CDR3 nucleotides read TGTGCCAGCAGTCTACAGGGCTACTACTACGAGCAGTACTTC. Its protein product is CASSLQGYYYEQYF.

The chain couples TRBV18 to TRBJ2-1, with 12 bases lining up with TRBD2. The CDR3 is 14 residues long. Germline CDR1 reads KGHSH; CDR2 reads LQKENI. The J segment lost 8 bases and the V segment lost 6 bases, leaving 5 bases of the junction unmatched. DNA for the CDR3: TGTGCCAGCTCCCGGACTAGCGGGAAGGATGAGCAGTTCTTC. Amino acids: CASSRTSGKDEQFF.

This clonotype came up many times. The rearrangement links TRBV6-2 or TRBV6-3 to TRBJ2-7; TRBD1 matches 7 bases. The CDR3 loop spans 18 amino acids. V was clipped by 0 bases and J by 4 bases; unmatched bases: 15. Germline V lookup: CDR1 MNHEY, CDR2 SVGEGT. The CDR3 loop is CASSYSTSRQGKGYEQYF. The CDR3 DNA sequence: TGTGCCAGCAGTTACTCGACTTCGCGACAGGGAAAAGGGTACGAGCAGTACTTC.

In its sample, this clonotype was seen many times. J is TRBJ2-2 and V is TRBV7-6; 10 nucleotides match TRBD1. In germline, CDR1 is SGHVS, CDR2 FNYEAQ. V lost 3 bases to trimming and J lost 7 bases; unmatched junction nucleotides: 8. The length of the CDR3 is 16 residues. The CDR3, as DNA: TGTGCCAGCAGCTTGACAGGGGGCGGTCGGGGCGGGGAGCTGTTTTTT. Its protein is CASSLTGGGRGGELFF.

The chain recombines TRBV7-3 with TRBJ2-5; tentatively, D is TRBD2 (6 bases). The V gene lost 4 bases and the J gene lost 1 base, with 13 bases spanning the gap. The germline V gene encodes CDR1 SGHTA and CDR2 FQGTGA. The length of the CDR3 is 15 residues. In DNA form, the CDR3 reads TGTGCCAGCAGCTCCTCGGGGGAGGCCCAAGAGACCCAGTACTTC. This codes for CASSSSGEAQETQYF. The full variable domain, in which reference TRBV7-3 and TRBJ2-5 provide the parts outside the CDR3, is GAGVSQTPSNKVTEKGKYVELRCDPISGHTALYWYRQSLGQGPEFLIYFQGTGAADDSGLPNDRFFAVRPEGSVSTLKIQRTERGDSAVYLCASSSSGEAQETQYFGPGTRLLVL.

This clonotype was counted between two and nine times. The chain recombines TRBV11-2 with TRBJ2-3, with D perhaps TRBD2 (6 bases). Germline values: CDR1 SGHAT, CDR2 FQNNGV. Trimming cost V 3 bases and J 0 bases, with 13 bases left between them. The CDR3 consists of 16 residues. The DNA of the CDR3 is TGTGCCAGCAGCTTGCTGACTAGGACTAGCACAGATACGCAGTATTTT. This sequence encodes CASSLLTRTSTDTQYF.

This clonotype was detected many times. The chain joins TRBV27 to TRBJ2-1; D is perhaps TRBD2 (5 bases). V was clipped by 6 bases and J by 0 bases, with 18 bases between them. The CDR3 consists of 17 residues. Germline V gene data show CDR1 as MNHEY and CDR2 as SMNVEV (reference sequence). The CDR3 region is CASRPDRGSGSYNEQFF. CDR3 DNA sequence: TGTGCCAGCAGACCCGACCGGGGTAGTGGCTCCTACAATGAGCAGTTCTTC.